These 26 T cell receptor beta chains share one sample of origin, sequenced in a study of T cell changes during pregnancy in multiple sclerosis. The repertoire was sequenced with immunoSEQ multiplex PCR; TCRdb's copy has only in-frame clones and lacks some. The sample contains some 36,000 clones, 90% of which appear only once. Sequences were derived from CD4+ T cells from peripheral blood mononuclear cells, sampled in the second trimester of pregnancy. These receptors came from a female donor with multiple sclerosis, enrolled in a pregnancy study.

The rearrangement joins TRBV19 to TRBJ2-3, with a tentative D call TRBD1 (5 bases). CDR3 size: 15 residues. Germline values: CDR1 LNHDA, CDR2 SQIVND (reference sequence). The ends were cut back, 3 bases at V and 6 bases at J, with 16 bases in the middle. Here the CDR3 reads CASSIAQALKDTQYF. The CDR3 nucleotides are TGTGCCAGTAGTATTGCACAGGCGCTTAAGGATACGCAGTATTTT.

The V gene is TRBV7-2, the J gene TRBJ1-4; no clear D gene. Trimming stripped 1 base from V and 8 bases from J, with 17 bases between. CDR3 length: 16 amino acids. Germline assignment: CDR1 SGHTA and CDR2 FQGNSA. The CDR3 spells CASSLVPGGVSEKLFF. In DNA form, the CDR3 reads TGTGCCAGCAGCTTAGTTCCAGGCGGGGTCTCGGAAAAACTGTTTTTT.

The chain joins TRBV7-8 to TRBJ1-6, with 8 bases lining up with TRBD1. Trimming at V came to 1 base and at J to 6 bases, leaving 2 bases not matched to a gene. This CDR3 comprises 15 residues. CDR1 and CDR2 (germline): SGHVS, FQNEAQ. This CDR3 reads CASSLGTGSNSPLHF. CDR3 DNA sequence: TGTGCCAGCAGCTTAGGGACAGGGAGTAATTCACCCCTCCACTTT.

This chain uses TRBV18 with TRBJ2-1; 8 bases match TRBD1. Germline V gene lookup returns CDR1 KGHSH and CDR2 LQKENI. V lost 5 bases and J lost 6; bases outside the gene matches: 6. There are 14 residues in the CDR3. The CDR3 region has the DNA TGTGCCAGCTCAGGACAGGGCTTTTTCAATGAGCAGTTCTTC. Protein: CASSGQGFFNEQFF.

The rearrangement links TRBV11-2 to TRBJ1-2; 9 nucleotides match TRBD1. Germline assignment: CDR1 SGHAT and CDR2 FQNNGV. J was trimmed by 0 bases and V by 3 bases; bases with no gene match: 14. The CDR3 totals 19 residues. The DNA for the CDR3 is TGTGCCAGCAGCTTCGCCCGGTCCACAGGGGGCGGAACTAACTATGGCTACACCTTC. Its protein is CASSFARSTGGGTNYGYTF.

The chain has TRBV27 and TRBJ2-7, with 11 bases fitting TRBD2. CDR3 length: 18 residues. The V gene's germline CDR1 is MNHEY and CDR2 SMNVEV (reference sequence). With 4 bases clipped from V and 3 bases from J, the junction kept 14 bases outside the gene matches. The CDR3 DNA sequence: TGTGCCAGCAGTTACCTTCCCGGGACTAGCGGCGATGTCTACGAGCAGTACTTC. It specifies CASSYLPGTSGDVYEQYF.

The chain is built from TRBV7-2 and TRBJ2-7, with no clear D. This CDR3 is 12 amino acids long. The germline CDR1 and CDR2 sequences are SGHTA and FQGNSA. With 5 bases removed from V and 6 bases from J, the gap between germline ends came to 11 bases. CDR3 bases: TGTGCCAGCAGCCGCCACAGATCCGAGCAGTACTTC. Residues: CASSRHRSEQYF.

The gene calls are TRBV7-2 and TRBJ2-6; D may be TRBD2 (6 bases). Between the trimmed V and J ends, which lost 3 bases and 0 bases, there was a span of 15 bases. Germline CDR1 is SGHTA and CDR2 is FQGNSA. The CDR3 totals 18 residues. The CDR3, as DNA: TGTGCCAGCAGCTTCCCCTCGTGGGGGGTCTCTGGGGCCAACGTCCTGACTTTC. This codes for CASSFPSWGVSGANVLTF.

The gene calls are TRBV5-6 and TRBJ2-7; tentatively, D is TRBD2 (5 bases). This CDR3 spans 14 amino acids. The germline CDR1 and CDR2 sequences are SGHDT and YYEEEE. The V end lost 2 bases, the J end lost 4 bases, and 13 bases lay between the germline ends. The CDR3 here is CASSFGEIGYEQYF. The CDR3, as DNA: TGTGCCAGCAGCTTCGGGGAAATTGGATACGAGCAGTACTTC.

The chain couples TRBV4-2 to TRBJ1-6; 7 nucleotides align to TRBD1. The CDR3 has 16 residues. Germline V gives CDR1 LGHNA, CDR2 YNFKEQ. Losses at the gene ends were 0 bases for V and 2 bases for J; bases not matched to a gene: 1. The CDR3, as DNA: TGTGCCAGCAGCCAAGAGACAGGGACCTATAATTCACCCCTCCACTTT. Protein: CASSQETGTYNSPLHF.

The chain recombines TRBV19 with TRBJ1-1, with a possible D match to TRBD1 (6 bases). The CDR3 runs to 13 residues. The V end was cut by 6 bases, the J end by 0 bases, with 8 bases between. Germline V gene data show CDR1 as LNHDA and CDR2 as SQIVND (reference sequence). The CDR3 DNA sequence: TGTGCCAGTAGCCAGGGGTTGAACACTGAAGCTTTCTTT. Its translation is CASSQGLNTEAFF.

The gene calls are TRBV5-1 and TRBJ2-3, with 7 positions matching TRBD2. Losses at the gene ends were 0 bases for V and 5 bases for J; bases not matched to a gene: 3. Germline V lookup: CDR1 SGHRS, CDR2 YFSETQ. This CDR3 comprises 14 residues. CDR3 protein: CASSLESGEDTQYF. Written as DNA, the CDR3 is TGCGCCAGCAGCTTGGAGAGCGGGGAAGATACGCAGTATTTT. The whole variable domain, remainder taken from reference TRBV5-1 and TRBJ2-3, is KAGVTQTPRYLIKTRGQQVTLSCSPISGHRSVSWYQQTPGQGLQFLFEYFSETQRNKGNFPGRFSGRQFSNSRSEMNVSTLELGDSALYLCASSLESGEDTQYFGPGTRLTVL.

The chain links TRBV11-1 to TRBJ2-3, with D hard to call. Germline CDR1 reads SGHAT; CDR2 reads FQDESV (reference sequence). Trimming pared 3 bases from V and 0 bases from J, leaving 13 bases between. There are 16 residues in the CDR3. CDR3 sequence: CASSLNPGTSTDTQYF. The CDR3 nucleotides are TGTGCCAGCAGCTTGAATCCAGGAACTAGCACAGATACGCAGTATTTT.

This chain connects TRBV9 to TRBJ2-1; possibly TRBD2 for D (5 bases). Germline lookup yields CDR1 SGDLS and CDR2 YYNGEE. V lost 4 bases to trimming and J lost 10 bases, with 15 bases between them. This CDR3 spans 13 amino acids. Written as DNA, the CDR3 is TGTGCCAGCAGCCCCGGGATGATGGAGGAGCAGTTCTTC. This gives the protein CASSPGMMEEQFF.

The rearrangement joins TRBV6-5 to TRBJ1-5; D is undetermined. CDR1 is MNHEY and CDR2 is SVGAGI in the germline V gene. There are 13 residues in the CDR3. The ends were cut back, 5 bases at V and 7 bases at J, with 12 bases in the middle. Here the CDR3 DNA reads TGTGCCAGCAGTGGAGGGATTAGGCAGCCCCAGCATTTT. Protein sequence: CASSGGIRQPQHF.

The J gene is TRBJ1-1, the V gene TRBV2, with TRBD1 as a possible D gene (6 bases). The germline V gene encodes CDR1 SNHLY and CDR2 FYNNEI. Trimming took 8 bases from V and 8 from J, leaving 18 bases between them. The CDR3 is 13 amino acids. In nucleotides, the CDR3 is TGTGCCAGCTGGGGGAACACAGGGCGCGAAGCTTTCTTT. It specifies CASWGNTGREAFF.

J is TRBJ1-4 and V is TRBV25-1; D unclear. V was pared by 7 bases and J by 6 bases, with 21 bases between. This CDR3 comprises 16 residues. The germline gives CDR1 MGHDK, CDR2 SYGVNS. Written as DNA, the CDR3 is TGTGCCAGCAAAGGTGCCCAAGGGTGGACTGATGAAAAACTGTTTTTT. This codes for CASKGAQGWTDEKLFF. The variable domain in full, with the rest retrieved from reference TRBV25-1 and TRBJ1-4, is EADIYQTPRYLVIGTGKKITLECSQTMGHDKMYWYQQDPGMELHLIHYSYGVNSTEKGDLSSESTVSRIRTEHFPLTLESARPSHTSQYLCASKGAQGWTDEKLFFGSGTQLSVL.

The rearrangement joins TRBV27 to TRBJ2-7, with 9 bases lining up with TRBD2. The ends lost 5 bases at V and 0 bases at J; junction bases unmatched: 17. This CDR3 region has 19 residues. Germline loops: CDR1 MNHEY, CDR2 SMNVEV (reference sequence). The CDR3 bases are TGTGCCAGCAGTCCCTTAGCGGGAGTGACCCTCGGTGGCTCCTACGAGCAGTACTTC. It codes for CASSPLAGVTLGGSYEQYF.

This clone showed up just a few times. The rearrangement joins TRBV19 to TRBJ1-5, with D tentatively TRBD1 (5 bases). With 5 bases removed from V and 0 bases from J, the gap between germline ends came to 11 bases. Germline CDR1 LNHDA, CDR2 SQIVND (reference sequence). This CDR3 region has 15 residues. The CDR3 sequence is CASSARQNSNQPQHF. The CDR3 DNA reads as TGTGCCAGTAGTGCCCGACAGAATAGCAATCAGCCCCAGCATTTT.

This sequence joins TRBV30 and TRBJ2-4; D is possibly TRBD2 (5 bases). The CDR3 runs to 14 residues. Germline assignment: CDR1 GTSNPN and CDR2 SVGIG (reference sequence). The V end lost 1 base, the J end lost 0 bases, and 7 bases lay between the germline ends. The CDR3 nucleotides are TGTGCCTGGAGTGGGGAGCTAGCCAAAAACATTCAGTACTTC. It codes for CAWSGELAKNIQYF.

In DNA form, the CDR3 reads TGTGCCAGTACCATCACGACGGGCTCTGGAAACACCATATATTTT. This sequence encodes CASTITTGSGNTIYF. The V and J genes are TRBV19 and TRBJ1-3; no definite D call. The germline V gene encodes CDR1 LNHDA and CDR2 SQIVND (reference sequence). CDR3 length: 15 amino acids. V lost 7 bases to trimming and J lost 0 bases, with 13 bases between them.

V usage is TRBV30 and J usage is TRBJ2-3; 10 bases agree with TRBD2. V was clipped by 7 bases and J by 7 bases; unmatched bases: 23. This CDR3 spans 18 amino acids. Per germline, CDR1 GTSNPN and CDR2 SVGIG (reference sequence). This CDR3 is CALNHGGGLAGAANTQYF. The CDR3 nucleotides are TGTGCCTTAAATCATGGGGGCGGCCTAGCGGGAGCTGCGAATACGCAGTATTTT.

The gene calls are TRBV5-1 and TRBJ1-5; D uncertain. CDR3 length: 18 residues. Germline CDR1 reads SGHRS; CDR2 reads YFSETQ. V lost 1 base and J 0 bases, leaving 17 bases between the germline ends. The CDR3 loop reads CASSLRSPTQFSNQPQHF. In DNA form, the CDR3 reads TGCGCCAGCAGCTTGCGTTCCCCAACACAGTTTAGCAATCAGCCCCAGCATTTT.

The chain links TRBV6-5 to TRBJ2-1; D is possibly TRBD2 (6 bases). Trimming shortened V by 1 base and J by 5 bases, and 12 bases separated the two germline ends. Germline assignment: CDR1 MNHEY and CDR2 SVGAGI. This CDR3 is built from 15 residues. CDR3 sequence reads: CASSYLLASHNEQFF. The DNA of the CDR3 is TGTGCCAGCAGTTACTTGCTAGCGAGCCACAATGAGCAGTTCTTC.

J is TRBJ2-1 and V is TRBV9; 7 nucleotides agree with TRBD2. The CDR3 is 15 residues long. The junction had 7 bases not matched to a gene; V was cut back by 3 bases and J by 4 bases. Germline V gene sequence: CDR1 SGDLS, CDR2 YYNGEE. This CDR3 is CASSGGGNLYNEQFF. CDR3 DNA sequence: TGTGCCAGCAGCGGCGGGGGAAATTTGTACAATGAGCAGTTCTTC.

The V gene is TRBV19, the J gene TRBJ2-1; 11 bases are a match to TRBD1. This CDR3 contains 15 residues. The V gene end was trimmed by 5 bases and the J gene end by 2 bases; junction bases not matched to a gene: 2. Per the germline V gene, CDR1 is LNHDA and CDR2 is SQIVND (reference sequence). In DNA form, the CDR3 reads TGTGCCAGTAGTTTGGGACAGGGGGCCTACAATGAGCAGTTCTTC. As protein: CASSLGQGAYNEQFF.